This TCR beta chain was sequenced for a study of T cells in Graves' hyperthyroidism and ophthalmopathy (dated by TCRdb to the late 2010s). About the investigation overall: Peripheral blood was sampled at the time of initial diagnosis, prior to any treatment. The 95 to 100 discovery patients were randomly divided into training and test sets at a 7:3 ratio. To identify TCR V-J signatures that set the groups apart, the researchers used a discovery cohort of about a hundred patients, made up of under 45 with Graves' ophthalmopathy and some 58 with stable Graves' hyperthyroidism. Following sampling, methimazole starting at 30 mg daily was given to hyperthyroidism patients, and high-dose intravenous methylprednisolone was given to ophthalmopathy patients. The paper describes TCR Vbeta CDR3 sequencing of more than 120 peripheral blood samples, made up of some 42 ophthalmopathy patients, some 76 hyperthyroidism patients and about 17 progressor patients. In several Graves' hyperthyroidism patients, the study also compared T-cell repertoires from thyroid tissue with T-cell repertoires from blood. Prospective prediction of ophthalmopathy was tested in an independent validation cohort of some 19 hyperthyroidism patients and 15 to 17 patients who later progressed to ophthalmopathy.

As encoded in the germline V gene (reference sequence), CDR1 is MNHEY while CDR2 is SMNVEV. The V and J ends are trimmed by 0 bases and 4 bases, leaving 10 bases between them. The CDR3 runs 15 amino acids, cysteine and phenylalanine included. Only CDR3 DNA remains: 45 bases, in frame from the first base. General findings and caveats noted by the study authors: In validation, progression to ophthalmopathy was predicted by the model with approximately 67% sensitivity and around 76% specificity, a median of approximately 6.5 months before onset. In cross-validation, a model built on a 13 V-J signature told ophthalmopathy apart from stable hyperthyroidism with about 90% sensitivity and approximately 84% specificity, and in testing the same model reached 80%/75%. No statistical method was used to set the sample size in advance, and investigators knew the group allocation. Most expanded thyroid clonotypes (frequency above 0.001) were also detected in blood, a finding suggesting that blood repertoires may reflect thyroid immune responses.

Ophthalmopathy patients had moderately to severely active disease, Clinical Activity Score of at least 3, NOSPECS grade of at least 4, and duration under 3 months. The study excluded patients with uncontrolled infections, other autoimmune diseases, pregnancy or lactation. Diagnoses were based on clinical symptoms, serum thyroxine and TRAb, thyroid ultrasound and orbital computed tomography. PBMCs were isolated from 7.5 to 10 ml of fresh peripheral blood by Ficoll-Paque density gradient centrifugation. Total RNA was extracted with Trizol reagent, and quality was checked on an Agilent 2100 Bioanalyzer. Amplification of TCR beta CDR3 regions was carried out from RNA transcripts. A first-round RT-PCR of the TCR CDR3 used the HTBI primer set with the Qiagen OneStep RT-PCR kit. A second multiplex PCR round built the libraries, followed by size selection and purification. The libraries were sequenced on an Illumina HiSeq2000 using paired-end 100 bp reads. The original pipeline was this. Raw data were processed with SOAPnuke, discarding reads with adapters, uncalled bases, mean Phred below 15, or no exact constant-primer or identifier match. COPE v1.2.5 was used to merge the high-quality paired reads, and each unique nucleotide sequence was defined as a clonotype. MiTCR v1.1 was used to align clonotypes to the IMGT TRBV, TRBD and TRBJ reference segments. The analysis was restricted to V-J combinations with a frequency above 0.0001, which together covered 98% to 99.2% of the repertoires. The TCS score was defined as F50 (clonal expansion) divided by E x V (chaos), with BLOSUM62-based TCRdist calculated between CDR3 peptides within each V-J. Welch's t-statistics and random forest reduced 500 to 550 V-J features to 13, which were used in a naive Bayes classifier (R e1071). Using fastp trimming at Q25 and MiXCR clonotype assembly, TCRdb reanalyzed the public sequencing data and kept in-frame beta chains. Every CDR3 protein is listed once, alongside the most common genes and DNA of its rows. The V and J calls come from TCRdb's annotation, not from the publication. The sample yields fewer than 700,000 distinct CDR3 sequences; under 20% were counted once. The top ten clones comprise 17% of the sample.

This clonotype was recorded a few times. Its antigen specificity is not known. The record has no base qualities; no much larger clone is one base away. This clonotype was sampled from a woman under 30 with Graves' ophthalmopathy. The specimen was blood. The V gene is TRBV27 and the J gene is TRBJ1-5; TRBD1 could be the D gene, as 5 bases match. The CDR3 sequence is CASSLSSGNNQPQHF. The DNA sequence is TGTGCCAGCAGTTTATCGTCAGGGAATAATCAGCCCCAGCATTTT.